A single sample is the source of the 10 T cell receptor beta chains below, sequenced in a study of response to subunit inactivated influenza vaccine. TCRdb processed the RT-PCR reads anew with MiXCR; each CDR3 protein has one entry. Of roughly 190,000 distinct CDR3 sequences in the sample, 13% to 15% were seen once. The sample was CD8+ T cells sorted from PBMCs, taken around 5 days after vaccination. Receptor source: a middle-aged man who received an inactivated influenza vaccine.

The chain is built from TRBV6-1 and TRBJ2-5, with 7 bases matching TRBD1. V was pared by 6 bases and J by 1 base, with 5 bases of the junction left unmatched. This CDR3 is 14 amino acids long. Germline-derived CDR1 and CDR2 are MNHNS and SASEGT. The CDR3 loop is CASSPTGIQETQYF. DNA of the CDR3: TGTGCCAGCAGCCCGACAGGGATCCAAGAGACCCAGTACTTC.

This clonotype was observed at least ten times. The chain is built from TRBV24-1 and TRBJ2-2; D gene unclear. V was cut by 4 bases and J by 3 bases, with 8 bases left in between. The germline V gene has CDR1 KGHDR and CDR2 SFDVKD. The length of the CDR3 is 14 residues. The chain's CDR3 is CATSEGRDTGELFF. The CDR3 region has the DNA TGTGCCACCAGTGAGGGCCGGGACACCGGGGAGCTGTTTTTT.

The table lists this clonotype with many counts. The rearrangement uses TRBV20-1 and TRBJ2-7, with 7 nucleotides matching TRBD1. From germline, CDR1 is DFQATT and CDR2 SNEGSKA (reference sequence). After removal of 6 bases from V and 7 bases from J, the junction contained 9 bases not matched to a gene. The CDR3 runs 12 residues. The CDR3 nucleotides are TGCAGTGCCCACAGGGGTTTGACGGAGCAGTACTTC. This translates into CSAHRGLTEQYF.

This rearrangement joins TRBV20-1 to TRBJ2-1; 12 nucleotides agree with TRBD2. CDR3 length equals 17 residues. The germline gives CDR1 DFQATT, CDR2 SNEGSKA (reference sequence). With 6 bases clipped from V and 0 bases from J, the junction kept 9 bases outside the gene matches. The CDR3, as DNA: TGCAGTGCCAAGACTAGCGGGAGAACCCGCTCCTACAATGAGCAGTTCTTC. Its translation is CSAKTSGRTRSYNEQFF.

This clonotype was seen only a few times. CDR3 sequence: CASGTVNEQFF. The CDR3 nucleotides read TGTGCCAGCGGGACAGTCAATGAGCAGTTCTTC. This sequence joins TRBV7-9 and TRBJ2-1; 7 positions match TRBD1. With 8 bases clipped from V and 6 bases from J, the junction kept 1 base outside the gene matches. Germline CDR1 and CDR2: SEHNR and FQNEAQ (reference sequence). CDR3 length: 11 amino acids.

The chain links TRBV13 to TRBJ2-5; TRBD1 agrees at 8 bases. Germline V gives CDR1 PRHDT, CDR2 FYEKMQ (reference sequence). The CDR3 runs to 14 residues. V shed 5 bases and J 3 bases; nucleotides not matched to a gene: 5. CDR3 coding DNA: TGTGCCAGCAGCACAAGACAGGGGAAAGAGACCCAGTACTTC. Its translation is CASSTRQGKETQYF.

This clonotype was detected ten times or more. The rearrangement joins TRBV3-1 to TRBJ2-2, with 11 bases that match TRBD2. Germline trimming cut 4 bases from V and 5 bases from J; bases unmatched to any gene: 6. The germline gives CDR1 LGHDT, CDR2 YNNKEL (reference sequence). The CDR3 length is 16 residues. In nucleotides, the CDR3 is TGTGCCAGCAGCCCTAGACTAGCGGGGCTAACCGGGGAGCTGTTTTTT. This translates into CASSPRLAGLTGELFF.

CDR3 loop: CSVERILYGYTF. The CDR3 DNA reads TGCAGCGTTGAGCGGATTCTCTATGGCTACACCTTC. V is TRBV29-1 and J is TRBJ1-2; D unclear. CDR3 size: 12 residues. Germline V lookup: CDR1 SQVTM, CDR2 ANQGSEA. V lost 3 bases and J 4 bases, leaving 9 bases between the germline ends. Complete variable domain (other parts from reference TRBV29-1 and TRBJ1-2): SAVISQKPSRDICQRGTSLTIQCQVDSQVTMMFWYRQQPGQSLTLIATANQGSEATYESGFVIDKFPISRPNLTFSTLTVSNMSPEDSSIYLCSVERILYGYTFGSGTRLTVV.

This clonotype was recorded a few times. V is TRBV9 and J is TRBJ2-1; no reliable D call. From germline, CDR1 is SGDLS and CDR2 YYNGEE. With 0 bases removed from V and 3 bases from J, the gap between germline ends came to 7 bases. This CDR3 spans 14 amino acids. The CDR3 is CASSVGAGYNEQFF. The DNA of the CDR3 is TGTGCCAGCAGCGTAGGGGCAGGCTACAATGAGCAGTTCTTC.

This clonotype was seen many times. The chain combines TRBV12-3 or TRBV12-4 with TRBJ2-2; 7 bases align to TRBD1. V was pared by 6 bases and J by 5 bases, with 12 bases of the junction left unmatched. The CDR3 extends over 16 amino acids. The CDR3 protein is CASSRGTADITGELFF. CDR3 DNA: TGTGCCAGCAGCCGTGGGACAGCCGATATAACCGGGGAGCTGTTTTTT.